These 26 T cell receptor beta chains were all obtained from the same sample, sequenced in a study of blood T cell repertoires in COVID-19. Only in-frame clones appear in the TCRdb table, and some are missing; sequencing was by immunoSEQ multiplex PCR. Among fewer than 300,000 clones listed, 84% were seen once. Specimen: peripheral blood. All receptors come from a person aged 70 to 85 with COVID-19, enrolled during active disease.

The chain uses TRBV3-1 (or the pseudogene TRBV3-2) and TRBJ1-2; tentatively, D is TRBD1 (5 bases). V lost 2 bases, J lost 6 bases, and 19 bases lay in between. The germline CDR1 and CDR2 sequences are LGHDT and YNNKEL (reference sequence). CDR3 length equals 16 residues. CDR3 sequence: CASSQYPPPRADGYTF. The CDR3 bases are TGTGCCAGCAGCCAATACCCGCCCCCCAGGGCCGATGGCTACACCTTC.

This chain links TRBV5-4 with TRBJ1-1; possible D gene TRBD1, 5 bases. V was cut by 4 bases and J by 4 bases, with 23 bases left in between. Germline lookup yields CDR1 SGHNT and CDR2 YYREEE (reference sequence). This CDR3 comprises 17 residues. CDR3: CASSPEGGAGRSTEAFF. Written as DNA, the CDR3 is TGTGCCAGCAGCCCCGAGGGAGGGGCGGGAAGGAGCACTGAAGCTTTCTTT.

This chain connects TRBV6-6 to TRBJ1-5; 9 nucleotides match TRBD1. The junction had 11 bases not matched to a gene; V was cut back by 5 bases and J by 0 bases. Looked up from germline, CDR1 is MNHNY and CDR2 is SVGAGI (reference sequence). This CDR3 is built from 18 residues. The chain's CDR3 is CASSPGGQGIGSNQPQHF. CDR3 nucleotide sequence: TGTGCCAGCAGTCCCGGGGGACAGGGAATCGGTAGCAATCAGCCCCAGCATTTT.

V usage is TRBV14 and J usage is TRBJ2-3, with 8 bases aligning to TRBD1. Germline-derived CDR1 and CDR2 are SGHDN and FVKESK. With V trimmed by 4 bases and J by 0 bases, 3 bases remained unmatched. The CDR3 is made up of 15 amino acids. The CDR3 is CASSLYRGSTDTQYF. CDR3 nucleotide sequence: TGTGCCAGCAGCCTTTACAGGGGGAGCACAGATACGCAGTATTTT.

The CDR3 bases are TGTGCCAGCAGTGAACAGGGGGGGATTCAGTACTTC. This codes for CASSEQGGIQYF. The gene calls are TRBV6-4 and TRBJ2-4, with D possibly matching TRBD1 (8 bases). This CDR3 comprises 12 residues. Germline V lookup: CDR1 MRHNA, CDR2 SNTAGT. The V and J ends lost 3 bases and 10 bases respectively, with 10 bases between them.

The chain recombines TRBV5-6 with TRBJ2-7, with a weak D call TRBD1 (6 bases). Germline CDR1 and CDR2: SGHDT and YYEEEE. This CDR3 has 15 amino acids. V was cut by 2 bases and J by 2 bases, with 14 bases left in between. The CDR3 DNA reads as TGTGCCAGCAGCTTTTTGAACAGGGTTGCCTACGAGCAGTACTTC. Protein sequence: CASSFLNRVAYEQYF.

V gene TRBV29-1 combines with J gene TRBJ2-7; tentative D call: TRBD2 (5 bases). Between the trimmed V and J ends, which lost 0 bases and 7 bases, there was a span of 19 bases. Germline lookup yields CDR1 SQVTM and CDR2 ANQGSEA. CDR3 length equals 15 residues. The CDR3 DNA sequence: TGCAGCGTTGAAGATAACGCCAGCGGCCCGGGGGAGCAGTACTTC. The encoded protein is CSVEDNASGPGEQYF.

This sequence joins TRBV2 and TRBJ1-2; possibly TRBD1 for D (5 bases). Germline V CDR1 and CDR2: SNHLY, FYNNEI. The CDR3 is made up of 16 amino acids. Trimming cost V 7 bases and J 6 bases, with 24 bases left between them. This CDR3 reads CASTKLREVRENGYTF. The CDR3 DNA reads TGTGCCAGCACCAAACTCAGGGAGGTGAGGGAAAATGGCTACACCTTC.

The rearrangement uses TRBV10-2 and TRBJ2-7; 10 nucleotides match TRBD2. Germline CDR1 and CDR2: WSHSY and SAAADI. The CDR3 covers 17 residues. Trimming removed 7 bases from V and 3 bases from J; junction bases left unmatched: 15. CDR3 residues: CASTRLPSGRAVYEQYF. The CDR3 bases are TGCGCCAGCACCCGACTCCCAAGCGGGAGGGCCGTCTACGAGCAGTACTTC.

This clone was counted between two and nine times. The chain employs TRBV27 and TRBJ1-4; no clear D. Trimming cost V 5 bases and J 2 bases, with 6 bases left between them. The CDR3 length is 13 residues. The germline V gene encodes CDR1 MNHEY and CDR2 SMNVEV (reference sequence). The CDR3 sequence: CASSRRTNEKLFF. For the CDR3, the DNA is TGTGCCAGCAGTCGGAGGACTAATGAAAAACTGTTTTTT.

The V and J genes are TRBV7-9 and TRBJ1-4; 8 bases are shared with TRBD1. The V segment lost 4 bases and the J segment 8 bases; nucleotides outside the gene matches: 21. Germline V gives CDR1 SEHNR, CDR2 FQNEAQ (reference sequence). The CDR3 is 19 residues long. CDR3 region: CASSYTTGQGGHFGEKLFF. The CDR3, as DNA: TGTGCCAGCAGCTATACGACCGGACAGGGAGGGCACTTCGGGGAAAAACTGTTTTTT.

The V gene is TRBV3-1 (or the pseudogene TRBV3-2), the J gene TRBJ1-2, with unresolved D. CDR3 length equals 14 residues. V shed 2 bases and J shed 8 bases, with 15 bases lying between them. Germline V gene sequence: CDR1 LGHDT, CDR2 YNNKEL (reference sequence). The CDR3 nucleotides are TGTGCCAGCAGCCAACCGGGAACCCCCGGGGGCTACACCTTC. It codes for CASSQPGTPGGYTF.

The chain is built from TRBV10-3 and TRBJ2-3; tentative D call: TRBD1 (6 bases). This CDR3 comprises 14 residues. V lost 4 bases, J lost 0 bases, and 8 bases lay in between. The germline V gene encodes CDR1 ENHRY and CDR2 SYGVKD. DNA of the CDR3: TGTGCCATCAGTGGGGGGCTTAGCACAGATACGCAGTATTTT. This translates into CAISGGLSTDTQYF.

This clone has only a few counts. The chain employs TRBV11-3 and TRBJ1-4; D is possibly TRBD1 (5 bases). Trimming stripped 7 bases from V and 6 bases from J, with 15 bases between. CDR3 length equals 14 residues. Germline V gene sequence: CDR1 SGHNT, CDR2 YENEEA. CDR3 amino acids: CASTYETDHEKLFF. CDR3 DNA: TGTGCCAGCACCTATGAGACAGACCATGAAAAACTGTTTTTT.

This rearrangement joins TRBV19 to TRBJ1-2; D not resolved. CDR3 size: 15 residues. Germline loops: CDR1 LNHDA, CDR2 SQIVND (reference sequence). Trimming shortened V by 3 bases and J by 6 bases, and 17 bases separated the two germline ends. The CDR3 region has the DNA TGTGCCAGTAGTATTGGGAGGGCAGTTCGAAATGGCTACACCTTC. This translates into CASSIGRAVRNGYTF.

The rearrangement links TRBV7-9 to TRBJ2-2; D may be TRBD2 (6 bases). V was shortened by 4 bases and J by 4 bases, with 10 bases between the two germline ends. The CDR3 loop spans 14 amino acids. Germline V gene data show CDR1 as SEHNR and CDR2 as FQNEAQ (reference sequence). CDR3 protein: CASSSGLLTGELFF. Here the CDR3 DNA reads TGTGCCAGCAGCTCTGGACTACTCACCGGGGAGCTGTTTTTT.

The rearrangement links TRBV6-5 to TRBJ1-5, with D hard to call. Germline V CDR1 and CDR2: MNHEY, SVGAGI. V lost 2 bases, J lost 4 bases, and 6 bases lay in between. The CDR3 spans 13 residues. DNA for the CDR3: TGTGCCAGCAGTTACAGAGATAATCAGCCCCAGCATTTT. This codes for CASSYRDNQPQHF.

This clone was counted only a few times. The rearrangement joins TRBV4-3 to TRBJ2-1, with TRBD2 matching over 10 bases. J was trimmed by 6 bases and V by 4 bases; bases with no gene match: 3. In germline, CDR1 is LGHNA, CDR2 YSLEER. The CDR3 spans 14 residues. The DNA for the CDR3 is TGCGCCAGCAGCCCCCGGACTAGCGGCAATGAGCAGTTCTTC. Protein product: CASSPRTSGNEQFF.

The chain combines TRBV6-6 with TRBJ1-2; D remains unclear. This CDR3 is built from 16 residues. The V end lost 4 bases, the J end lost 8 bases, and 23 bases lay between the germline ends. Germline V gene lookup returns CDR1 MNHNY and CDR2 SVGAGI (reference sequence). The CDR3 sequence: CASSSLNGEGYAGYTF. CDR3 coding DNA: TGTGCCAGCAGTTCCCTCAACGGGGAGGGATACGCAGGCTACACCTTC.

V and J are TRBV6-1 and TRBJ2-3; possibly TRBD1 for D (6 bases). Germline CDR1 reads MNHNS; CDR2 reads SASEGT. This CDR3 has 15 residues. With 1 base removed from V and 3 bases from J, the gap between germline ends came to 11 bases. CDR3 sequence: CASSEGQVSTDTQYF. The CDR3 region has the DNA TGTGCCAGCAGTGAAGGACAGGTCTCTACAGATACGCAGTATTTT.

The J gene is TRBJ1-5, the V gene TRBV18, with TRBD1 identical over 7 bases. The junction had 12 bases not matched to a gene; V was cut back by 6 bases and J by 10 bases. Germline CDR1 is KGHSH and CDR2 is LQKENI. The CDR3 is 14 amino acids. CDR3 coding DNA: TGTGCCAGCTCTCTTACAGGGGCCTGGGAACCCCAGCATTTT. Amino acid sequence: CASSLTGAWEPQHF. Supplemented by reference TRBV18 and TRBJ1-5, the full variable domain reads NAGVMQNPRHLVRRRGQEARLRCSPMKGHSHVYWYRQLPEEGLKFMVYLQKENIIDESGMPKERFSAEFPKEGPSILRIQQVVRGDSAAYFCASSLTGAWEPQHFGDGTRLSIL.

The table lists this clone with a few counts. The chain has TRBV21-1 and TRBJ1-5. TRBV21-1 is a pseudogene segment. This CDR3 comprises 17 residues. Here the CDR3 reads CASSFRTLGGGGQPQHF. The CDR3 region has the DNA TGTGCCAGCAGCTTTCGAACCTTAGGGGGGGGCGGTCAGCCCCAGCATTTT.

The chain links TRBV3-1 (or the pseudogene TRBV3-2) to TRBJ2-3, with 7 bases matching TRBD2. Germline V CDR1 and CDR2: LGHDT, YNNKEL (reference sequence). This CDR3 comprises 17 residues. V was pared by 0 bases and J by 6 bases, with 12 bases of the junction left unmatched. The CDR3 region has the DNA TGTGCCAGCAGCCAAGAGTTAACTAGCGCCTCGGGGGATACGCAGTATTTT. Its translation: CASSQELTSASGDTQYF.

This chain uses TRBV11-2 with TRBJ2-4, with 8 positions matching TRBD1. The CDR3 contains 15 residues. Looked up from germline, CDR1 is SGHAT and CDR2 is FQNNGV. V dropped 5 bases and J dropped 4; count of bases not matched to a gene: 7. CDR3 bases: TGTGCCAGCAGCCCCCCCGACAGGGGAAAAAACATTCAGTACTTC. Protein sequence: CASSPPDRGKNIQYF.

J is TRBJ2-2 and V is TRBV5-4; D is perhaps TRBD2 (6 bases). The ends were cut back, 10 bases at V and 7 bases at J, with 11 bases in the middle. CDR1 SGHNT and CDR2 YYREEE come from the germline V gene (reference sequence). The CDR3 length is 11 residues. The CDR3 nucleotides are TGTGCCCTAGGGGAGGTCGGGGAGCTGTTTTTT. Translated, it gives CALGEVGELFF. The variable domain in full, completed from reference TRBV5-4 and TRBJ2-2, reads ETGVTQSPTHLIKTRGQQVTLRCSSQSGHNTVSWYQQALGQGPQFIFQYYREEENGRGNFPPRFSGLQFPNYSSELNVNALELDDSALYLCALGEVGELFFGEGSRLTVL.

The chain links TRBV5-1 to TRBJ2-7; 7 positions match TRBD2. V lost 0 bases, J lost 3 bases, and 6 bases stayed unmatched. Germline CDR1 and CDR2: SGHRS and YFSETQ. The CDR3 length is 15 residues. The CDR3 region has the DNA TGCGCCAGCAGCTTGGAGGGCGGGAGTCTCTACGAGCAGTACTTC. Translating it yields CASSLEGGSLYEQYF. Combining the CDR3 with reference TRBV5-1 and TRBJ2-7 gives the whole variable domain KAGVTQTPRYLIKTRGQQVTLSCSPISGHRSVSWYQQTPGQGLQFLFEYFSETQRNKGNFPGRFSGRQFSNSRSEMNVSTLELGDSALYLCASSLEGGSLYEQYFGPGTRLTVT.